These 11 T cell receptor beta chains were all obtained from the same sample, sequenced in a study of regulatory dendritic cells for organ transplantation. Only in-frame clones appear in the TCRdb table, and some are missing; sequencing was by immunoSEQ multiplex PCR. The data contain around 29,000 clones, 82% of them seen just once; the ten biggest clones take up around 0.4%. The sample comprised naive CD8+ T cells from blood. Sample subset: CD45RA+ naive T cells. The source of these receptors is a human donor in good health.

The chain joins TRBV21-1 to TRBJ1-1. TRBV21-1 has pseudogene status. The CDR3 is 21 residues long. For the CDR3, the DNA is TGTGCCAGCAGCAAAGCCACGAGCTTAGGGGGACTACTGGACAGCAACACTGAAGCTTTCTTT. This codes for CASSKATSLGGLLDSNTEAFF.

The chain couples TRBV14 to TRBJ2-1; a possible D gene is TRBD2 (6 bases). The CDR3 is 15 amino acids. Per the germline V gene, CDR1 is SGHDN and CDR2 is FVKESK. Between the trimmed V and J ends, which lost 1 base and 6 bases, there was a span of 13 bases. CDR3 in amino acids: CASSQGDAGFNEQFF. DNA of the CDR3: TGTGCCAGCAGCCAAGGGGATGCGGGGTTCAATGAGCAGTTCTTC.

The chain links TRBV19 to TRBJ2-2, with TRBD1 identical over 7 bases. Germline V lookup: CDR1 LNHDA, CDR2 SQIVND (reference sequence). The CDR3 extends over 15 amino acids. The ends lost 5 bases at V and 3 bases at J; junction bases unmatched: 6. The CDR3 here is CASSEYRGDTGELFF. CDR3 in DNA: TGTGCCAGTAGTGAATACAGGGGCGACACCGGGGAGCTGTTTTTT. The variable domain in full, completed from reference TRBV19 and TRBJ2-2, reads DGGITQSPKYLFRKEGQNVTLSCEQNLNHDAMYWYRQDPGQGLRLIYYSQIVNDFQKGDIAEGYSVSREKKESFPLTVTSAQKNPTAFYLCASSEYRGDTGELFFGEGSRLTVL.

CDR3 sequence: CASSEEASGAYEQYF. The CDR3 coding sequence is TGTGCCAGCAGTGAAGAGGCATCGGGAGCCTACGAGCAGTACTTC. The chain has TRBV6-1 and TRBJ2-7, with D maybe TRBD2 (6 bases). The germline V gene encodes CDR1 MNHNS and CDR2 SASEGT. The CDR3 spans 15 residues. V was clipped by 1 base and J by 2 bases, with 12 bases between them.

V usage is TRBV10-3 and J usage is TRBJ1-3, with D possibly TRBD1 on 6 matching bases. CDR3 length equals 17 residues. Germline V gene data show CDR1 as ENHRY and CDR2 as SYGVKD. Trimming removed 0 bases from V and 2 bases from J, with 14 bases in between. CDR3 bases: TGTGCCATCAGTGAGTCGAACAGGGCACCTCCTGGAAACACCATATATTTT. It yields the protein CAISESNRAPPGNTIYF.

The chain uses TRBV5-6 and TRBJ2-1; 8 bases fit TRBD2. CDR3 length: 15 amino acids. Trimming removed 5 bases from V and 4 bases from J; junction bases left unmatched: 8. Germline values: CDR1 SGHDT, CDR2 YYEEEE. CDR3 protein: CASSSAGGVYNEQFF. The CDR3 coding sequence is TGTGCCAGCAGTTCCGCGGGGGGCGTTTACAATGAGCAGTTCTTC.

The genes are TRBV7-9 and TRBJ2-5; the D is unclear. Germline CDR1 reads SEHNR; CDR2 reads FQNEAQ (reference sequence). V shed 3 bases and J shed 2 bases, with 22 bases lying between them. This CDR3 is built from 18 residues. The CDR3 nucleotides read TGTGCCAGCAGCTTGGTATTACGCGTCATTGGTGCGCAAGAGACCCAGTACTTC. Translating it yields CASSLVLRVIGAQETQYF.

This clone was found once. This chain joins TRBV4-3 and TRBJ1-1, with D hard to call. The CDR3 loop spans 13 amino acids. Germline CDR1 is LGHNA and CDR2 is YSLEER. Trimming took 4 bases from V and 1 from J, leaving 7 bases between them. The CDR3 reads CASSPDTNTEAFF. DNA for the CDR3: TGCGCCAGCAGCCCCGACACGAACACTGAAGCTTTCTTT.

This clone occurred a few times. This chain uses TRBV6-6 with TRBJ2-1, with a tentative D call TRBD2 (6 bases). V was clipped by 10 bases and J by 7 bases, with 20 bases between them. This CDR3 has 14 amino acids. Germline V lookup: CDR1 MNHNY, CDR2 SVGAGI (reference sequence). For the CDR3, the DNA is TGTGCCATCAGGGCCCAAAATGGGAGGAATGAGCAGTTCTTC. This codes for CAIRAQNGRNEQFF.

This chain links TRBV7-9 with TRBJ1-3; D remains unclear. This CDR3 region has 14 residues. Per the germline V gene, CDR1 is SEHNR and CDR2 is FQNEAQ (reference sequence). Trimming removed 5 bases from V and 0 bases from J, with 8 bases in between. The CDR3 here is CASSPRDSGNTIYF. The CDR3, as DNA: TGTGCCAGCAGCCCGCGGGACTCTGGAAACACCATATATTTT.

This clone appeared once. J is TRBJ2-2 and V is TRBV19; maybe TRBD2 (5 bases). The V and J ends lost 5 bases and 6 bases respectively, with 16 bases between them. Germline V gene sequence: CDR1 LNHDA, CDR2 SQIVND (reference sequence). The CDR3 runs to 15 residues. CDR3 in amino acids: CASSSPPEVAGELFF. CDR3 in DNA: TGTGCCAGTAGTTCCCCTCCGGAGGTCGCCGGGGAGCTGTTTTTT.